What follows is one T cell receptor (beta chain) and its context. Its antigen is unknown. Qualities for individual bases were not recorded, and no much larger clone is one base off. This sample stems from a study of human T cells and chemical hapten exposure (dated by TCRdb to about 2021). With respect to the entire study: For sensitization, 2% DPC in acetone was applied to a roughly 2 cm by roughly 2 cm area of upper inner arm skin. Weekly therapeutic DPC doses were additionally applied to the scalp of patients throughout the roughly 23-week study period. Patch testing was done on the upper back using Finn chambers containing 0.01% DPC, and results were scored after 6 days according to International Contact Dermatitis Research Group standards. The mostly female patient cohort included alopecia areata with under or over 50% scalp involvement, alopecia totalis and alopecia universalis. Libraries were combined into a pool for sequencing, and differences in TCR yield between samples came mainly from small differences in library volumes within the pool. This study followed changes in the peripheral blood TCR repertoire in vivo during primary and secondary sensitization of alopecia patients to the hapten diphenylcyclopropenone (DPC). Blood samples were taken from patients before sensitization (week 0) and then at 2, 6 and about 24 weeks after DPC sensitization. Blood for TCR sequencing was provided by twenty-nine alopecia patients at one to four time points (pre-sensitization, 2, 6 and 24 weeks). Study-level results and caveats: Expanded TCRs formed significantly more large CDR3 similarity clusters than pre-sensitization or healthy control sets, consistent with antigen-driven responses. No change with DPC sensitization was found in the number of TCRs above 1 in 1000 frequency, and no evidence of global repertoire structure alterations was found. The number of PT1 expanded TCRs positively correlated with patch test score, significant at thresholds 8, 16 and 32 but not 4. Because every patient had alopecia, a presumed autoimmune disease, the patients' immune response might differ from that of healthy individuals. Repeated subsampling changed both the strength of the expansion versus patch-test correlation and the threshold at which that correlation became significant.

Library construction relied on RACE. Sequencing took place on a NextSeq 500. Library preparation attached unique molecular identifiers to individual cDNA molecules for quantitative, reproducible TCR counting. Each blood RNA sample was used to sequence both TCR alpha and TCR beta chains. The authors' analysis ran thus. A median of about 87,000 TCRs per sample was observed, with a range of about 20,000 to 750,000. V, J and CDR3 annotation of the TCR reads was carried out using the Decombinator software suite. For the PS versus PT1 abundance plots, all samples were subsampled to the same number of TCRs (28,000). TCRs were defined as expanded if absent before sensitization and observed at least eight times at the 2-week time point. The raw public data were reprocessed by TCRdb itself: fastp quality trimming at Q25, MiXCR clonotype calling, in-frame beta chains only. Here each entry gathers all rows of one CDR3 protein and keeps the most common genes and DNA. What appears here as the V and J calls and clone size reflects TCRdb's work, not the paper's. The sample has more than 150,000 distinct CDR3 sequences on record, under 35% of them singletons. The ten most abundant clones make up less than 3.5% of the sample.

In the germline V gene (reference sequence), CDR1 corresponds to DFQATT and CDR2 to SNEGSKA. Trimming takes 4 bases off V and 2 bases off J; junction bases not matched to a gene: 11. Counted from cysteine to phenylalanine, this CDR3 has 17 amino acids. Here the CDR3 DNA is all that survives: 51 bases in frame from base 1. In the paper's terms, the time point label means: pre-sensitization, week 0. Sample treatment or condition, as interpreted from the label and publication: therapeutic diphenylcyclopropenone sensitization with weekly scalp DPC. Blood at each patch-test visit was drawn before the patch test was applied. Patients were considered eligible if aged 18 to 70, diagnosed with alopecia and deemed suitable for DPC therapy, and patients were excluded if pregnant. Total RNA was extracted from unfractionated whole blood that had been collected in Tempus Blood RNA tubes.

This clonotype originated in a woman in her twenties or thirties with alopecia areata. Some clones in this sample may be carry-over from other donors' samples. In this chain, TRBV20-1 is recombined with TRBJ2-3, with TRBD2 matching 11 junction bases. The starting material was whole blood, obtained in connection with sensitization to the hapten diphenylcyclopropenone (DPC). The nucleotide sequence reads TGCAGTGCTACCTCCCCCGGGACTAGCGGATTCACAGATACGCAGTATTTT. Its protein product is CSATSPGTSGFTDTQYF.